This TCR beta chain was captured by sequencing in a study of blood T cell repertoires in COVID-19. Turning to the study itself: Researchers got acute and convalescent COVID-19 samples from the United States, Italy and Spain. Nucleic acid was either cDNA or gDNA, and it came from T cells, B-cell-depleted T cells, or PBMCs.

In the original processing: Amplified reference gene primers provided the basis for estimating nucleated cell counts. The repertoire was sequenced with immunoSEQ multiplex PCR; TCRdb's copy has only in-frame clones and lacks some. The V and J calls and the clone size are those of that table, but D and trimming were determined from the DNA. The table shows about 53,000 clones, with 85% to 90% occurring only once. The CDR3 loop spans 16 amino acids. The ends were cut back, 0 bases at V and 1 base at J, with 10 bases in the middle. Germline-derived CDR1 and CDR2 are SGHRS and YFSETQ. This rearrangement joins TRBV5-1 to TRBJ1-4; D unresolved. The sample consisted of peripheral blood. This TCR came from a man aged 45-60 years with acute or convalescent COVID-19. The CDR3 nucleotides read TGCGCCAGCAGCTTGGGACGGGGTAGAACTAATGAAAAACTGTTTTTT. Residues: CASSLGRGRTNEKLFF.